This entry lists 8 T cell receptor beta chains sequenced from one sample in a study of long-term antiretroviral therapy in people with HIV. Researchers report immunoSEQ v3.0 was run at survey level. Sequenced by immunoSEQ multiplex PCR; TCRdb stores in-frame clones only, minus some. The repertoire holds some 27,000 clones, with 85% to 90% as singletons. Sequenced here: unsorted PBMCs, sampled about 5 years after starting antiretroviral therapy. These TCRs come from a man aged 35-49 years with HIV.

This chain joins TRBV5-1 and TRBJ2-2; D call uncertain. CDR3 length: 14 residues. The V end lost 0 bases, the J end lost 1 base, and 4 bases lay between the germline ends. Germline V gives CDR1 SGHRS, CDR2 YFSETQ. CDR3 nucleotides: TGCGCCAGCAGCTTGGAAGGGAACACCGGGGAGCTGTTTTTT. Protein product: CASSLEGNTGELFF. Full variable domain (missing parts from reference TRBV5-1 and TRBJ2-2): KAGVTQTPRYLIKTRGQQVTLSCSPISGHRSVSWYQQTPGQGLQFLFEYFSETQRNKGNFPGRFSGRQFSNSRSEMNVSTLELGDSALYLCASSLEGNTGELFFGEGSRLTVL.

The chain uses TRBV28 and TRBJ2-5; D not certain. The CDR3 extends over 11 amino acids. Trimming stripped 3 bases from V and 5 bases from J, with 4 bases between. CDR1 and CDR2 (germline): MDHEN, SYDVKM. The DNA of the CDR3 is TGTGCCAGCAGTTTCGGCGAGACCCAGTACTTC. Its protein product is CASSFGETQYF.

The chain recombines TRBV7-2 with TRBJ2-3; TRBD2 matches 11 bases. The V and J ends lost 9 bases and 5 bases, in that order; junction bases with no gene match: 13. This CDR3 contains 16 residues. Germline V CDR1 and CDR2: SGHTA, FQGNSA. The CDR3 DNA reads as TGTGCCAGTAGGTCTAGCGGGGGGTCCCTGTTAGATACGCAGTATTTT. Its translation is CASRSSGGSLLDTQYF.

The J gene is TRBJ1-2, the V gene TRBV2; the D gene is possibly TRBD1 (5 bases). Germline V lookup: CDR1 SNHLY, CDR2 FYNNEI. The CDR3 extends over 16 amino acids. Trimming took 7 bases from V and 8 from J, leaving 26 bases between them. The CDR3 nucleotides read TGTGCCAGCACCCAGAGGAATAATCAGGGTTCACTGGGCTACACCTTC. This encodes CASTQRNNQGSLGYTF.

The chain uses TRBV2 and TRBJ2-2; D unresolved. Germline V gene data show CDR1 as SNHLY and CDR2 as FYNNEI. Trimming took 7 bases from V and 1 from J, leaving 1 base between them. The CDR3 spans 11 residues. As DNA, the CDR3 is TGTGCCAGCATGAACACCGGGGAGCTGTTTTTT. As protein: CASMNTGELFF.

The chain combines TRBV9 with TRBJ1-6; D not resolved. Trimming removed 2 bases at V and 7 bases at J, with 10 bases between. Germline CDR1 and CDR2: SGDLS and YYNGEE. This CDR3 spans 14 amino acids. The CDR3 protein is CASSVAGENSPLHF. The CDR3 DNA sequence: TGTGCCAGCAGCGTGGCCGGGGAAAATTCACCCCTCCACTTT.

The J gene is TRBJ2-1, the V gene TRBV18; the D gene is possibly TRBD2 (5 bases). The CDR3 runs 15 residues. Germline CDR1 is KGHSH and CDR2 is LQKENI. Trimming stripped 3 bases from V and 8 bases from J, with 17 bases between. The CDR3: CASSPLAQRRDEQFF. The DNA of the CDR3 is TGTGCCAGCTCACCCCTGGCCCAGCGGCGGGATGAGCAGTTCTTC.

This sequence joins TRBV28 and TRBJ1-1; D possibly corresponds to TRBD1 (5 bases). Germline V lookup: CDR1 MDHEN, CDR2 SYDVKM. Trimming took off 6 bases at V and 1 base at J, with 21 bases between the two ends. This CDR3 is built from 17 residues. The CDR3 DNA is TGTGCCAGCAGCCAATCTTGGGGCCTGACAACGAACACTGAAGCTTTCTTT. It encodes CASSQSWGLTTNTEAFF.